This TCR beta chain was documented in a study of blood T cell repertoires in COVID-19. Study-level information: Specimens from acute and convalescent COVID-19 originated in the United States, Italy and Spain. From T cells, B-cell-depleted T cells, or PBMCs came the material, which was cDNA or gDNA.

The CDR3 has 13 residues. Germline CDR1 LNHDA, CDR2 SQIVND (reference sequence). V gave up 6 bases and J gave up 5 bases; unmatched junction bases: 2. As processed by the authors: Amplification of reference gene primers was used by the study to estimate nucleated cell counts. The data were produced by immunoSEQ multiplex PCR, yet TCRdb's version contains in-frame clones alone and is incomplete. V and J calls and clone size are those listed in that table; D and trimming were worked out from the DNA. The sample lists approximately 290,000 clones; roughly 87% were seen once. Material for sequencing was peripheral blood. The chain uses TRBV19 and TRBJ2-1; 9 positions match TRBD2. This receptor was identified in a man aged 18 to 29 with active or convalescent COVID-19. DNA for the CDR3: TGTGCCAGTAGGCTAGCGGGAAACAATGAGCAGTTCTTC. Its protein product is CASRLAGNNEQFF.